This T cell receptor (beta chain) was profiled in a study of blood T cell repertoires in COVID-19. Study context: Sites in the United States, Italy and Spain provided acute and convalescent COVID-19 samples. The cDNA or gDNA used as material had been derived from T cells, B-cell-depleted T cells, or PBMCs.

CDR1 is MDHEN, CDR2 SYDVKM, per germline. With V trimmed by 6 bases and J by 3 bases, 9 bases remained unmatched. The CDR3 runs 15 residues. Authors' processing steps: Amplification from reference gene primers served as the basis for estimated nucleated cell counts. Measured with immunoSEQ multiplex PCR; TCRdb has only the in-frame clones, and not every one. That table gives V, J and clone size, and the DNA gave D and trimming. The table lists about 150,000 clones, 75% to 90% of them singletons. The TCR was taken from a woman aged 40 to 50 with acute or convalescent COVID-19. Sequencing was done on a sample of peripheral blood. The J gene is TRBJ2-3, the V gene TRBV28, with TRBD1 identical over 7 bases. The CDR3: CASSPPTGLTDTQYF. The CDR3 DNA reads TGTGCCAGCAGCCCCCCGACAGGGCTGACAGATACGCAGTATTTT.